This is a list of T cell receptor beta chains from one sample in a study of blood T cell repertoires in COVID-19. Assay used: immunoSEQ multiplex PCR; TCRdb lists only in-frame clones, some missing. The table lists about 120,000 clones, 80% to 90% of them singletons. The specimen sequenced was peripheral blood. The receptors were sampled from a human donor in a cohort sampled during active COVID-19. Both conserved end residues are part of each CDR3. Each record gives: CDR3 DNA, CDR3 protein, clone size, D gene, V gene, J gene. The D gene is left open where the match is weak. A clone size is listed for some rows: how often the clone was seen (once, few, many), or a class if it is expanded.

CDR3 DNA: TGTGCCAGCAGTTCGACCCGGGGACACCGTTGGAACGAGCAGTACTTC
CDR3 protein: CASSSTRGHRWNEQYF
clone size: once
D gene: .
V gene: TRBV28
J gene: TRBJ2-7

CDR3 DNA: TGTGCCAGCAGCCCCGCAGGGCCCTACGAGCAGTACTTC
CDR3 protein: CASSPAGPYEQYF
clone size: .
D gene: .
V gene: TRBV6-5
J gene: TRBJ2-7

CDR3 DNA: TGCGCCAGCAGCTTATCGACAGGGGGCCCCTACGAGCAGTACTTC
CDR3 protein: CASSLSTGGPYEQYF
clone size: few
D gene: TRBD1
V gene: TRBV5-1
J gene: TRBJ2-7

CDR3 DNA: TGTGCCAGCAGCCAAGTAGGACAGGGGTCGGGCTACACCTTC
CDR3 protein: CASSQVGQGSGYTF
clone size: once
D gene: TRBD1
V gene: TRBV14
J gene: TRBJ1-2

CDR3 DNA: TGTGCCACACTCCGGACTCAGCACACAGATACGCAGTATTTT
CDR3 protein: CATLRTQHTDTQYF
clone size: .
D gene: .
V gene: TRBV6-5
J gene: TRBJ2-3

CDR3 DNA: TGTGCCAGCTCACCACCTCTAGCGGGGTACGGGGGAAAAGATACGCAGTATTTT
CDR3 protein: CASSPPLAGYGGKDTQYF
clone size: .
D gene: TRBD2
V gene: TRBV18
J gene: TRBJ2-3

CDR3 DNA: TGCGCCAGCAGCGGGCAGGGGCTGTACAATGAGCAGTTCTTC
CDR3 protein: CASSGQGLYNEQFF
clone size: once
D gene: .
V gene: TRBV5-1
J gene: TRBJ2-1

CDR3 DNA: TGTGCCAGCAGCTGGACCCTCGGGGGAATTGGCGGGGAGCTGTTTTTT
CDR3 protein: CASSWTLGGIGGELFF
clone size: .
D gene: .
V gene: TRBV7-2
J gene: TRBJ2-2

CDR3 DNA: TGCGCCAGCAGCCCAGATCCGCCTCCCAACAATGAGCAGTTCTTC
CDR3 protein: CASSPDPPPNNEQFF
clone size: .
D gene: .
V gene: TRBV5-1
J gene: TRBJ2-1

CDR3 DNA: TGTGCCAGCTCACCCTCAGGACAGAACACCGGGGAGCTGTTTTTT
CDR3 protein: CASSPSGQNTGELFF
clone size: .
D gene: .
V gene: TRBV18
J gene: TRBJ2-2

CDR3 DNA: TGTGCCAGCAGCATTTACCAGTTAGAGACCCAGTACTTC
CDR3 protein: CASSIYQLETQYF
clone size: .
D gene: .
V gene: TRBV21-1
J gene: TRBJ2-5

CDR3 DNA: TGCGCCAGCAGCTTGGGGGGGGGCCCCTACAATGAGCAGTTCTTC
CDR3 protein: CASSLGGGPYNEQFF
clone size: .
D gene: .
V gene: TRBV5-1
J gene: TRBJ2-1

CDR3 DNA: TGTGCCAGCAGCACGACCGGGACTCTGCAAGAGACCCAGTACTTC
CDR3 protein: CASSTTGTLQETQYF
clone size: .
D gene: .
V gene: TRBV7-2
J gene: TRBJ2-5

CDR3 DNA: TGTGCCAGCAGTGCGCAACAGGGACCTGGAAACACCATATATTTT
CDR3 protein: CASSAQQGPGNTIYF
clone size: .
D gene: .
V gene: TRBV6-4
J gene: TRBJ1-3

CDR3 DNA: TGTGCCAGCATCCATCAGACAGGAACCAAAAACATTCAGTACTTC
CDR3 protein: CASIHQTGTKNIQYF
clone size: .
D gene: .
V gene: TRBV6-5
J gene: TRBJ2-4

CDR3 DNA: TGTGCCAGCACCCAAAGCTGGACAGGGGAATACGAGCAGTACTTC
CDR3 protein: CASTQSWTGEYEQYF
clone size: .
D gene: TRBD1
V gene: TRBV28
J gene: TRBJ2-7

CDR3 DNA: TGTGCCAGCAGAGAGGGTCAAACTAATGAAAAACTGTTTTTT
CDR3 protein: CASREGQTNEKLFF
clone size: few
D gene: .
V gene: TRBV2
J gene: TRBJ1-4

CDR3 DNA: TGTGCCAGCTCCCCTCCAGGGTCTGGAAACACCATATATTTT
CDR3 protein: CASSPPGSGNTIYF
clone size: once
D gene: .
V gene: TRBV18
J gene: TRBJ1-3

CDR3 DNA: TGTGCCAGTAGTATTGGTGACAGGGACACTGAAGCTTTCTTT
CDR3 protein: CASSIGDRDTEAFF
clone size: .
D gene: TRBD1
V gene: TRBV19
J gene: TRBJ1-1

CDR3 DNA: TGCAGTGCTAGAAGGGAGGCCCAGTACTTC
CDR3 protein: CSARREAQYF
clone size: .
D gene: .
V gene: TRBV20-1
J gene: TRBJ2-5

CDR3 DNA: TGCGCCAGCAGCTTGGGAGGACACCCCACAGATACGCAGTATTTT
CDR3 protein: CASSLGGHPTDTQYF
clone size: .
D gene: .
V gene: TRBV5-1
J gene: TRBJ2-3

CDR3 DNA: TGTGCCAGCAGCAAAGCGACTAGCGGGGGGGCCAATGAGCAGTTCTTC
CDR3 protein: CASSKATSGGANEQFF
clone size: .
D gene: .
V gene: TRBV21-1
J gene: TRBJ2-1

CDR3 DNA: TGTGCCAGCAGTTTACCCCCCAACTACGAGCAGTACTTC
CDR3 protein: CASSLPPNYEQYF
clone size: .
D gene: .
V gene: TRBV12-3/TRBV12-4
J gene: TRBJ2-7